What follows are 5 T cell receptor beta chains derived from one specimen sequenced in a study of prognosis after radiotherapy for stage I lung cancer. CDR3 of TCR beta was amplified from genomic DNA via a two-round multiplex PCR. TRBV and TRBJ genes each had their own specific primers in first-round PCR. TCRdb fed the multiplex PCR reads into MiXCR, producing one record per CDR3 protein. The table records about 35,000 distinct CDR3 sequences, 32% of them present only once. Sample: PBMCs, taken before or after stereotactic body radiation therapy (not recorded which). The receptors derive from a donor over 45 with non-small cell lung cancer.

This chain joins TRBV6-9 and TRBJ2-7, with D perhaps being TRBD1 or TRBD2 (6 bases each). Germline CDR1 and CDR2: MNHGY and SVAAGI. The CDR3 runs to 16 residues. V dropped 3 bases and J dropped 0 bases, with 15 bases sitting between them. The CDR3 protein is CASSYTGADPSYEQYF. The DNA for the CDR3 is TGTGCCAGCAGTTACACGGGGGCAGACCCCTCCTACGAGCAGTACTTC.

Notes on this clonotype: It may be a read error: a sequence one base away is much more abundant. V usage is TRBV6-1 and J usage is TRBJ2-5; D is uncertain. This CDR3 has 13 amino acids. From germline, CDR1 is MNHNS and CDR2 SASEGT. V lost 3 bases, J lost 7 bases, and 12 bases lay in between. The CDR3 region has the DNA TGTGCCAGCAGTGACTCCTGGTTCGGGACCCAGTACTTC. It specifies CASSDSWFGTQYF.

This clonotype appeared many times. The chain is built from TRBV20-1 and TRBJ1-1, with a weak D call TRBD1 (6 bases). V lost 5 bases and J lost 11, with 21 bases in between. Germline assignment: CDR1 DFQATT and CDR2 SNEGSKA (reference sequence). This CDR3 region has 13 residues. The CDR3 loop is CSAARDTGGGAFF. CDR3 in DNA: TGCAGTGCTGCCAGGGACACGGGCGGAGGGGCTTTCTTT.

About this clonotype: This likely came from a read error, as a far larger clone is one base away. CDR3 sequence: CASSAGCSSRAQHF. CDR3 in DNA: TGTGCCAGCAGTGCCGGGTGTTCCTCGAGGGCCCAGCATTTT. V usage is TRBV6-4 and J usage is TRBJ1-5, with no clear D. The CDR3 runs to 14 residues. Germline V gene sequence: CDR1 MRHNA, CDR2 SNTAGT. The V end was cut by 4 bases, the J end by 11 bases, with 18 bases between.

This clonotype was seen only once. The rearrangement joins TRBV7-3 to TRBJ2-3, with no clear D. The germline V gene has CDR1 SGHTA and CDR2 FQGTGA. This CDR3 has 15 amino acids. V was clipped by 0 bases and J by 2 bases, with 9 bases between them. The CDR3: CASSLTSALTDTQYF. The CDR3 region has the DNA TGTGCCAGCAGCTTAACCAGCGCCCTCACAGATACGCAGTATTTT.